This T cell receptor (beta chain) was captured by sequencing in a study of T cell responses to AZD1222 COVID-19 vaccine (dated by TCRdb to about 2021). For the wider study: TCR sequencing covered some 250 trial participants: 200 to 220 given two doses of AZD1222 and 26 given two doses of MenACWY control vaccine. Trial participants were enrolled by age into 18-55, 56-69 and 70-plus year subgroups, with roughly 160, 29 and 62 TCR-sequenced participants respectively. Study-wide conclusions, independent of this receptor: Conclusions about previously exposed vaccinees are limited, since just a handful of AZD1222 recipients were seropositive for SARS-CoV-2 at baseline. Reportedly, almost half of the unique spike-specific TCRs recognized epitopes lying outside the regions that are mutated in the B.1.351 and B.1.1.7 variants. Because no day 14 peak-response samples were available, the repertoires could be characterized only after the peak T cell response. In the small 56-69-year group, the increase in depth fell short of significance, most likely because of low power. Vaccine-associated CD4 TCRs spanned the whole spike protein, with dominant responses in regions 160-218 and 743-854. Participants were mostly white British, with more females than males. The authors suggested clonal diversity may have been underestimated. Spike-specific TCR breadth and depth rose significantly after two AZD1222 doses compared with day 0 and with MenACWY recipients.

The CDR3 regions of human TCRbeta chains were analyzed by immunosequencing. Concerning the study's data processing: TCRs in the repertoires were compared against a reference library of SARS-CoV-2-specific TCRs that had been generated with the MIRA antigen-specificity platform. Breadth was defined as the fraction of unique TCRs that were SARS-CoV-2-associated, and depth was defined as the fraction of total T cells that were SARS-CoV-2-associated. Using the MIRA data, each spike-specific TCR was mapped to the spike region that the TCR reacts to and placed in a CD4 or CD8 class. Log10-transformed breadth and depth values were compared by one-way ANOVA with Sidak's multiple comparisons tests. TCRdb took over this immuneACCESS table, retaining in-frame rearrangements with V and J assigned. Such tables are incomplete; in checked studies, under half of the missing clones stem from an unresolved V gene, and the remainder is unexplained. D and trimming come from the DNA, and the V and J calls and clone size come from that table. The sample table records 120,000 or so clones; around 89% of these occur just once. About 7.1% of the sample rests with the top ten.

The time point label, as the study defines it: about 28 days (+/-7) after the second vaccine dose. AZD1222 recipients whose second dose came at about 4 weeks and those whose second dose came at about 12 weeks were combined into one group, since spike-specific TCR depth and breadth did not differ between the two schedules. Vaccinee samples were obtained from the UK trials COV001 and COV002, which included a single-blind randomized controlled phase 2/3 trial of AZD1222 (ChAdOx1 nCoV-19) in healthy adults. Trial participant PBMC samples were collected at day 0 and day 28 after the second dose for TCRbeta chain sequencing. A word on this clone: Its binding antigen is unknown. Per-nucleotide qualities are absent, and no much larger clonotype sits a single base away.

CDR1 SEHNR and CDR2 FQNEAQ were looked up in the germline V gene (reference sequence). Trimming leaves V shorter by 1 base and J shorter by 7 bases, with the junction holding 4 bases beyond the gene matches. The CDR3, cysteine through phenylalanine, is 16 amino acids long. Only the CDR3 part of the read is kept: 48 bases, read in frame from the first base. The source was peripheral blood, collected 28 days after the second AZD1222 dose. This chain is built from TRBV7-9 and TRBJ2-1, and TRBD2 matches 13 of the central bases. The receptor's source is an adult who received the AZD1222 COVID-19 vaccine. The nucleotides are TGTGCCAGCAGCTTAGTGACTAGCGGGAGGAATAATGAGCAGTTCTTC. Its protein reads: CASSLVTSGRNNEQFF.